The clone carrying this T cell receptor beta chain has ten or more counts. Its antigen is unidentified. Then a second PCR, running roughly 6 to 12 cycles, was carried out with a sample-barcoded 5' primer and a J-beta primer mix. TCRdb itself ran the 5' RACE reads through MiXCR, one entry per CDR3 protein. Of hundreds of thousands of distinct CDR3 sequences listed, around 36% are singletons. The data were taken from a study of blood T cells in healthy people across ages. Study observations and caveats: Estimates based on one million T cells were treated as lower bounds. Versus aged donors, long-lived donors had higher diversity and more naive CD4+ cells.

Isolated PBMCs totaled at least 6 million in each sample. Total RNA extraction produced at least 5 micrograms (per sample) for the study. The CDR3 consists of 11 residues. The germline CDR1 and CDR2 sequences are SNHLY and FYNNEI. V shed 8 bases and J shed 1 base, with 6 bases lying between them. The sequence derives from a man aged 18 to 29 in good health. The chain has TRBV2 and TRBJ2-7; D gene unclear. Sequencing was done on a sample of blood. The CDR3 protein is CASLQSYEQYF. The CDR3 nucleotides are TGTGCCAGCTTGCAATCCTACGAGCAGTACTTC.